This T cell receptor (beta chain) was captured in a study of cytomegalovirus exposure and HLA in healthy donors. Findings and limits, study-wide: About 87% or about 30% of the time was how often most TCR beta V segments were productive, according to an earlier analysis. In a later analysis, parvovirus B19, influenza, CMV and Epstein-Barr virus appeared linked to several top co-occurrence clusters. Excluded were some V segments that proved indistinguishable, including TRBV6-2 and TRBV6-3. In vitro checks showed that a few CMV-associated chains really do target CMV antigens.

The PCR was carried out with 60 Vbeta primers and 13 Jbeta primers. Clones were read by immunoSEQ multiplex PCR, and TCRdb kept only the in-frame ones, dropping some. The sample consists of roughly 140,000 clones, more than 75% of them appearing once. V shed 1 base and J shed 6 bases, with 12 bases lying between them. This CDR3 is 14 amino acids long. Germline V gene sequence: CDR1 SGHVS, CDR2 FNYEAQ. This clone was seen only once. No antigen is known for it. The rearrangement uses TRBV7-6 and TRBJ1-1; TRBD1 is a possible D gene (6 bases). The specimen was PBMCs. This sequence originates from a man aged 18 to 35 in good health and CMV-seronegative. The CDR3 spells CASSLGGGASEAFF. The CDR3 bases are TGTGCCAGCAGCTTAGGGGGGGGCGCGTCTGAAGCTTTCTTT.